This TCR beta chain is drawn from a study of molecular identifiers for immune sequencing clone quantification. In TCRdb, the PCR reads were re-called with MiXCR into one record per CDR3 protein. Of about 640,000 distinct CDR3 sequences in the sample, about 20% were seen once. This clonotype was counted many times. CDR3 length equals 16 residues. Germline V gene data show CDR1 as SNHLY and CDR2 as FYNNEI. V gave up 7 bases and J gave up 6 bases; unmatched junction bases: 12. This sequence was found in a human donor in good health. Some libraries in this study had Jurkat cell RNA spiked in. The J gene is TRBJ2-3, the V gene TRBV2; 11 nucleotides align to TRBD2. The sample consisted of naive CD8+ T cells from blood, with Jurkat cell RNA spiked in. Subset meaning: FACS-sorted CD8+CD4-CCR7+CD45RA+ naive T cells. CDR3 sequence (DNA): TGTGCCAGCATCGATCTAGCGGGGGGCCCCGGGGATACGCAGTATTTT. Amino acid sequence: CASIDLAGGPGDTQYF.